This T cell receptor beta chain was profiled in a study of blood T cell repertoires in COVID-19. Whole-study context: COVID-19 samples collected from the United States, Italy and Spain covered acute and convalescent phases. PBMCs, B-cell-depleted T cells, or T cells were the source of the cDNA or gDNA that made up the material.

Under the authors' procedure: Reference gene primer amplification gave nucleated cell count estimates. TCRdb's table, derived via immunoSEQ multiplex PCR, lists solely in-frame clones and lacks some. V, J and clone size are taken as reported in that table, and D and trimming were inferred from the DNA itself. Here the sample spans 110,000 to 150,000 clones, 70% to 90% being singletons. Germline V gene lookup returns CDR1 SNHLY and CDR2 FYNNEI. After removal of 11 bases from V and 4 bases from J, the junction contained 13 bases not matched to a gene. The CDR3 has 15 residues. The receptor's source is a woman aged 55 to 70 with acute or convalescent COVID-19. V and J are TRBV2 and TRBJ2-3; 9 bases fit TRBD1. The sequenced sample consisted of peripheral blood. Written as DNA, the CDR3 is TGTGCCGGACCCCCCCGGGACAGGGCCCCAGATACGCAGTATTTT. It is translated as CAGPPRDRAPDTQYF.